Here is one TCR beta chain with its context. Its antigen is undetermined. Using immunoSEQ multiplex PCR, the repertoire was profiled, and TCRdb retains in-frame clones only, with some absent. The sample comprises just over 2,000,000 clones, 90% to 95% of which are singletons, and 0.1% to 0.15% rests with the top ten. This entry comes from a study of shared clonotypes between healthy human individuals. Trimming pared 5 bases from V and 1 base from J, leaving 10 bases between. The CDR3 runs 14 residues. The germline CDR1 and CDR2 sequences are KGHSH and LQKENI. Findings of the study overall: The small donor group covered limited genetic and exposure diversity. Among the subsets, naive ones generally showed larger estimated richness than memory ones. Four donors showed sharing of approximately 5% of naive CD4 clonotypes. Only blood samples were collected, and tissue repertoires likely differ.

Sample: naive CD4+ T cells sorted from blood. As for subset: CD45RA+ positively selected. This chain connects TRBV18 to TRBJ2-3, with D perhaps assigned TRBD1 or TRBD2 (5 bases each). This TCR came from a man aged 18 to 30 in good health. This CDR3 is CASSSQGRTDTQYF. Here the CDR3 DNA reads TGTGCCAGCTCAAGTCAGGGACGCACAGATACGCAGTATTTT.